Presented here are 20 T cell receptor beta chains from one specimen sequenced in a study of T cells in localized non-small cell lung cancer. Using immunoSEQ multiplex PCR, the repertoire was profiled, and TCRdb retains in-frame clones only, with some absent. This table holds around 41,000 clones, 75% to 90% found once. Sample: peripheral blood, taken before any cancer treatment. The receptor set was obtained from a man aged 35 to 69 with stage I lung adenocarcinoma.

In this sample, this clone turned up once. The genes are TRBV28 and TRBJ1-2; 7 bases fit TRBD1. The V gene's germline CDR1 is MDHEN and CDR2 SYDVKM. The CDR3 has 15 amino acids. J lost 4 bases, V lost 5 bases, and 10 bases had no gene match. The CDR3 is CASSATLTGIYGYTF. Here the CDR3 DNA reads TGTGCCAGCAGTGCCACTCTGACAGGGATCTATGGCTACACCTTC.

The J gene is TRBJ1-2, the V gene TRBV29-1; D gene uncertain. V was clipped by 3 bases and J by 8 bases, with 10 bases between them. This CDR3 has 11 amino acids. The germline V gene has CDR1 SQVTM and CDR2 ANQGSEA. The CDR3 DNA is TGCAGCGTTGATCCCCAACTAGGCTACACCTTC. As protein: CSVDPQLGYTF.

V and J are TRBV6-5 and TRBJ2-7; 8 positions agree with TRBD1. CDR1 and CDR2 (germline): MNHEY, SVGAGI. The ends lost 4 bases at V and 9 bases at J; junction bases unmatched: 8. The CDR3 covers 13 residues. The CDR3 DNA follows: TGTGCCAGCAGTTCTCAACAGGGGGTGAGGCAGTACTTC. Its translation is CASSSQQGVRQYF.

This clone was counted once. This sequence joins TRBV6-5 and TRBJ1-1, with D hard to call. Germline V gene data show CDR1 as MNHEY and CDR2 as SVGAGI. The CDR3 loop spans 11 amino acids. Between the trimmed V and J ends, which lost 10 bases and 5 bases, there was a span of 11 bases. DNA of the CDR3: TGTGCCACCTCCTCACCAACTGAAGCTTTCTTT. It specifies CATSSPTEAFF.

This chain joins TRBV4-3 and TRBJ1-1; D is unresolved. Germline CDR1 LGHNA, CDR2 YSLEER. Trimming cost V 0 bases and J 5 bases, with 10 bases left between them. The CDR3 spans 14 residues. DNA for the CDR3: TGCGCCAGCAGCCAAGACGGTCGGAGGACTGAAGCTTTCTTT. This sequence encodes CASSQDGRRTEAFF.

The chain recombines TRBV7-9 with TRBJ1-1, with 8 bases lining up with TRBD1. With 1 base clipped from V and 8 bases from J, the junction kept 12 bases outside the gene matches. The CDR3 is made up of 16 amino acids. Germline V gene sequence: CDR1 SEHNR, CDR2 FQNEAQ (reference sequence). The CDR3 region is CASSLVNRGYHREAFF. CDR3 DNA sequence: TGTGCCAGCAGCTTAGTAAACAGGGGGTACCATCGGGAAGCTTTCTTT.

This sequence joins TRBV28 and TRBJ1-2; D gene ambiguous. The germline V and J ends were trimmed by 3 bases and 2 bases, with 13 bases remaining between them. Germline assignment: CDR1 MDHEN and CDR2 SYDVKM. The CDR3 totals 15 residues. Written as DNA, the CDR3 is TGTGCCAGCAGTTTTAGCCACGCTAGGAACTATGGCTACACCTTC. It specifies CASSFSHARNYGYTF.

This chain joins TRBV18 and TRBJ2-2, with 11 bases identical to TRBD2. The length of the CDR3 is 16 residues. Germline CDR1 reads KGHSH; CDR2 reads LQKENI. J was trimmed by 4 bases and V by 3 bases; bases with no gene match: 4. CDR3 DNA sequence: TGTGCCAGCTCACCGGGACTAGCGGAGATCACCGGGGAGCTGTTTTTT. Translating it yields CASSPGLAEITGELFF. The full variable domain, its missing parts supplied by reference TRBV18 and TRBJ2-2, is NAGVMQNPRHLVRRRGQEARLRCSPMKGHSHVYWYRQLPEEGLKFMVYLQKENIIDESGMPKERFSAEFPKEGPSILRIQQVVRGDSAAYFCASSPGLAEITGELFFGEGSRLTVL.

The CDR3 here is CAWSVFGQGSSYEQYF. The CDR3, as DNA: TGTGCCTGGAGTGTATTCGGGCAGGGGAGCTCCTACGAGCAGTACTTC. The chain links TRBV30 to TRBJ2-7; tentative D call: TRBD1 (6 bases). The CDR3 is 16 amino acids. Trimming stripped 0 bases from V and 0 bases from J, with 15 bases between. CDR1 and CDR2 (germline): GTSNPN, SVGIG (reference sequence).

The chain uses TRBV7-9 and TRBJ2-7; D perhaps matches TRBD1 (6 bases). The germline V gene encodes CDR1 SEHNR and CDR2 FQNEAQ (reference sequence). There are 13 residues in the CDR3. The V end was cut by 0 bases, the J end by 7 bases, with 10 bases between. The CDR3 coding sequence is TGTGCCAGCAGCTTAGCAGGGGGTGGGGAGCAGTACTTC. Its protein is CASSLAGGGEQYF.

The chain combines TRBV5-6 with TRBJ2-5; tentatively, D is TRBD2 (6 bases). CDR1 is SGHDT and CDR2 is YYEEEE in the germline V gene. The CDR3 is made up of 16 amino acids. The V end lost 3 bases, the J end lost 4 bases, and 19 bases lay between the germline ends. The CDR3 loop reads CASSWGDHLSGETQYF. The CDR3 DNA follows: TGTGCCAGCAGCTGGGGGGACCATCTAAGCGGAGAGACCCAGTACTTC.

V is TRBV4-3 and J is TRBJ1-4; possibly TRBD1 for D (6 bases). The CDR3 is 15 amino acids. CDR1 and CDR2 from the germline V gene are LGHNA and YSLEER. Trimming shortened V by 0 bases and J by 3 bases, and 8 bases separated the two germline ends. CDR3 sequence (DNA): TGCGCCAGCAGCCAAGATCACAGGGCTAATGAAAAACTGTTTTTT. Residues: CASSQDHRANEKLFF.

V and J are TRBV27 and TRBJ2-1; perhaps TRBD2 as D (6 bases). The V and J ends lost 4 bases and 7 bases respectively, with 17 bases between them. The CDR3 consists of 15 residues. Germline V gene sequence: CDR1 MNHEY, CDR2 SMNVEV (reference sequence). The CDR3 DNA reads as TGTGCCAGCAGTTCTCACTCTCGGGGGAAGAATGAGCAGTTCTTC. It codes for CASSSHSRGKNEQFF.

The chain is built from TRBV29-1 and TRBJ1-1, with D perhaps TRBD1 (5 bases). Germline CDR1 and CDR2: SQVTM and ANQGSEA. V dropped 2 bases and J dropped 2 bases, with 9 bases sitting between them. The CDR3 spans 13 residues. CDR3 coding DNA: TGCAGCGTTGAATGGGGGGAAAACACTGAAGCTTTCTTT. It is translated as CSVEWGENTEAFF.

The CDR3 loop is CSVDQTGGTDTQYF. In nucleotides, the CDR3 is TGCAGCGTAGACCAGACAGGGGGCACAGATACGCAGTATTTT. This chain uses TRBV29-1 with TRBJ2-3, with 8 bases aligning to TRBD1. Germline lookup yields CDR1 SQVTM and CDR2 ANQGSEA. V trimming: 6 bases; J trimming: 1 base; junction bases outside the gene matches: 6. The CDR3 sequence is 14 residues long.

This clone appeared a single time. This rearrangement joins TRBV5-1 to TRBJ2-2, with D possibly being TRBD1 or TRBD2 (5 bases each). V lost 3 bases to trimming and J lost 4 bases, with 13 bases between them. Germline CDR1 and CDR2: SGHRS and YFSETQ. This CDR3 has 15 amino acids. CDR3 nucleotides: TGCGCCAGCAGCTCAGGGACGTACCCCACCGGGGAGCTGTTTTTT. This codes for CASSSGTYPTGELFF.

This chain connects TRBV28 to TRBJ2-5, with D unclear. CDR1 MDHEN and CDR2 SYDVKM come from the germline V gene. This CDR3 has 14 residues. The V gene lost 3 bases and the J gene lost 4 bases, with 12 bases spanning the gap. This CDR3 reads CASSFINWGETQYF. The CDR3 bases are TGTGCCAGCAGTTTCATTAATTGGGGAGAGACCCAGTACTTC.

This clone was seen only a few times. The chain uses TRBV27 and TRBJ2-2, with TRBD2 identical over 10 bases. This CDR3 is 17 amino acids long. Germline V CDR1 and CDR2: MNHEY, SMNVEV (reference sequence). J was trimmed by 4 bases and V by 1 base; bases with no gene match: 6. In DNA form, the CDR3 reads TGTGCCAGCAGTTTATATAATGAGCGGGAGGGCACCGGGGAGCTGTTTTTT. Translating it yields CASSLYNEREGTGELFF.

V is TRBV4-1 and J is TRBJ2-7; D not resolved. Germline V lookup: CDR1 MGHRA, CDR2 YSYEKL. This CDR3 spans 16 amino acids. The V end was cut by 0 bases, the J end by 4 bases, with 16 bases between. The CDR3 bases are TGCGCCAGCAGCCAAGATTCATCGGCCAGCCTTTACGAGCAGTACTTC. Its translation is CASSQDSSASLYEQYF.

The chain combines TRBV5-1 with TRBJ2-1; D is ambiguous. The CDR3 is 13 amino acids. Germline CDR1 reads SGHRS; CDR2 reads YFSETQ. The V end lost 2 bases, the J end lost 4 bases, and 7 bases lay between the germline ends. The CDR3 reads CASSFDLYNEQFF. The CDR3 DNA reads TGCGCCAGCAGCTTCGATCTATACAATGAGCAGTTCTTC.